What follows describes a single T cell receptor (beta chain). Its binding antigen is unknown. No much larger clonotype is one base removed from it; base qualities were not supplied. Participants in the prospective study were enrolled through a virtual design, were aged roughly 18 to 90 years, and lived in some 24 United States geographic areas. Cohort assignment in the prospective study relied on participant-reported clinical history from a screening survey and a study questionnaire. Recovered participants in ImmuneRACE Cohort 3 were defined by two consecutive negative NP/OP PCR tests, clearance by a healthcare professional, or resolution of symptoms. In the prospective study, mobile phlebotomists collected whole blood, serum and a nasopharyngeal or oropharyngeal swab from each participant. Over a roughly 2-month period, participants in the prospective study had the option of providing additional blood draws and questionnaires. Prospective study blood samples were shipped either frozen or at room temperature before DNA extraction.

The data were obtained in a study of blood T cell repertoires in COVID-19 (dated by TCRdb to 2020 to 2022). For context, the study as a whole: Samples from collaborators originated in the United States, Italy and Spain and spanned both the acute and convalescent phases of COVID-19. The repertoires were released in a freely available public database intended as a resource for research on the immune response to SARS-CoV-2. A de-identified subject ID, COVID-19 status, age in years and sex were almost always included in the sample metadata. Samples came from the ongoing ImmuneRACE study (first 160 participants) plus 1,254 subjects from 6 global collaborators. The dataset comprised deeply sampled blood TCRbeta repertoires from subjects exposed to, actively infected with, or recovered from COVID-19. HLA class I and class II types, where available, came from metadata supplied by the sample provider rather than from assay-based typing. The prospective study material was composed of cDNA or gDNA derived from T cells, B-cell-depleted T cells, or PBMCs.

CDR1 SGHVS and CDR2 FNYEAQ were looked up in the germline V gene. The trim is 5 bases for V and 11 bases for J, with a gap of 14 bases between the germline ends. From the cysteine up to the phenylalanine, the CDR3 has a length of 12 residues. This entry keeps only the CDR3 DNA: 36 bases, framed from base 1. TCRbeta CDR3 regions were amplified from genomic DNA by means of the immunoSEQ Assay, a bias-controlled multiplex PCR. In the original analysis: Nucleated cell counts per sample were estimated from amplification of reference gene primers within the assay. To quantify the absolute abundance of each unique TCRbeta CDR3 rearrangement, sequence reads were collapsed and filtered. For each sample, productive Simpson clonality was calculated by taking the square root of Simpson's diversity index across productive rearrangements. TCRdb took over this immuneACCESS table, retaining in-frame rearrangements with V and J assigned. Such tables are incomplete; in checked studies, under half of the missing clones stem from an unresolved V gene, and the remainder is unexplained. Clonal size and the V and J genes are those of that table, whereas D and trimming came from the DNA. For this sample there are over 250,000 clones; roughly 89% appear just once. Together, the top ten hold approximately 2% of the sample.

Here is what the overall study found, with its caveats: The quantity of clinical and demographic metadata differed by source and by participant and was supplied without curation.

Sequencing was done on a sample of PBMCs or T cells enriched from blood (not recorded which). In this chain, TRBV7-6 is recombined with TRBJ2-3; perhaps TRBD1 is the D gene, with 5 bases matching. The TCR sequence derives from a woman aged 60-75 years who had recovered from COVID-19. CDR3 region: CASSPDNVRQYF. The nucleotide sequence reads TGTGCCAGCAGCCCGGACAATGTTAGGCAGTATTTT.